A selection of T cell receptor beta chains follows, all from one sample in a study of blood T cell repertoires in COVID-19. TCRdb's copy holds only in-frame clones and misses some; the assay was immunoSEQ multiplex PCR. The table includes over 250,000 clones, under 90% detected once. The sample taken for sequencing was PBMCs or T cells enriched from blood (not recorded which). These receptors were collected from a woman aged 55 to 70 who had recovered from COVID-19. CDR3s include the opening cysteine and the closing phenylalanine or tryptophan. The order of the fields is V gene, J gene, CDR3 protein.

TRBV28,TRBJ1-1,CASSSTGANTEAFF
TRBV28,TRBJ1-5,CASKSPIARLGDPYQPQHF
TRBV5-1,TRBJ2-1,CASSLGPGDNNEQFF
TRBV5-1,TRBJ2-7,CASSFKGFTYEQYF
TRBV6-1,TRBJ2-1,CASSDPTSGVYYNEQFF
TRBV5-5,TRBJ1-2,CASSLGAGGNYGYTF
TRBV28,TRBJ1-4,CASTTPGELFF
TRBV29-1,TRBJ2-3,CSVNPGQGSDTQYF
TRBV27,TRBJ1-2,CASSWGAGSYGYTF
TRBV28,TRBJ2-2,CASSVFTGELFF
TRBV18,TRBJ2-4,CASSRWLGQGAGTSVIHF
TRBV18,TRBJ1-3,CASSAGTAGSGNTIYF
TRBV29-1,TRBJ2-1,CSVVGRGIEQFF
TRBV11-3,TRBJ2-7,CASSFGDTSSYEQYF
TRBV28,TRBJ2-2,CALRRARTGELFF
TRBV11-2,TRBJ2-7,CASSPVGASGTYEQYF
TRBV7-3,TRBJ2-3,CASSSSTDTQYF
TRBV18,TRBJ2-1,CASSPTGDNEQFF
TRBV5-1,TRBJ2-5,CASSTARLAGRETQYF
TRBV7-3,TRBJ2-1,CASSVNPGLAGPSSEQFF
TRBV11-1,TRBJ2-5,CASSLRSQETQYF
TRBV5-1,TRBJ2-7,CASSLAAEETEQYF
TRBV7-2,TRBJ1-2,CASSYKTGDGYTF
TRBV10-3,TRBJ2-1,CAMTSAFNNEQFF
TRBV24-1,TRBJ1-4,CATSDPSSPGEKLFF
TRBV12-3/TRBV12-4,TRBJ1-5,CASSFYRAQPQHF
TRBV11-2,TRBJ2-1,CASSLFASGGPYNEQFF
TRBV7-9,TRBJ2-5,CASSPQAGGYQETQYF
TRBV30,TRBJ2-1,CAWSVRLAGDHEQFF
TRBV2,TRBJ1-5,CASSAGRGNQPQHF
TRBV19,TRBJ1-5,CASQRQGPNQPQHF
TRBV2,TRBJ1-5,CASSGGPTGGGMGNQPQHF
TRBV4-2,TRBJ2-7,CASSQEGGNYEQYF
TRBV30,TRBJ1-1,CAWNSGVPPEAFF
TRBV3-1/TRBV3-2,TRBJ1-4,CASSQVKGAREKLFF
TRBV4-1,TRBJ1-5,CASSQEGGQPSNQPQHF
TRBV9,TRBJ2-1,CASSPRASGTIQFF
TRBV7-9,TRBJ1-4,CASSTGTGGAGEKLFF
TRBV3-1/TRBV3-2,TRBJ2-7,CASSQEVGGPWPYEQYF
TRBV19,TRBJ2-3,CASSHSDTQYF
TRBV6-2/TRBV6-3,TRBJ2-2,CASSYLAAGGLVGELFF
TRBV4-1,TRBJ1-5,CASSRQVVGNQPQHF
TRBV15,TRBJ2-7,CATSVRQVRSYEQYF
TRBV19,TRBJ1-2,CASSGQATSNYGYTF
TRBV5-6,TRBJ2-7,CASSLGAGMAYEQYF
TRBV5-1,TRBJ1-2,CASSLVGQEDYGYTF
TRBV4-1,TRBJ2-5,CASSQDPAGVWGTQYF
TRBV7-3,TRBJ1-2,CASAPGQGNYGYTF
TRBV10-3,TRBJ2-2,CAIVGDSLVGELFF
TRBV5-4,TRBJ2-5,CASSPGGLETQYF
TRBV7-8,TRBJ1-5,CASSPGRVGNQPQHF
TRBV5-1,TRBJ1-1,CASRFGGMDTEAFF
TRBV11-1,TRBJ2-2,CASSSNIDTGELFF
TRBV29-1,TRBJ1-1,CSGGHFTEAFF
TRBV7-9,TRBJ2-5,CASSLPPMGQIYEETQYF
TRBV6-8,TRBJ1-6,CASTESLRDRLESPLHF
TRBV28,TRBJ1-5,CASSTVGQWSDSNQPQHF